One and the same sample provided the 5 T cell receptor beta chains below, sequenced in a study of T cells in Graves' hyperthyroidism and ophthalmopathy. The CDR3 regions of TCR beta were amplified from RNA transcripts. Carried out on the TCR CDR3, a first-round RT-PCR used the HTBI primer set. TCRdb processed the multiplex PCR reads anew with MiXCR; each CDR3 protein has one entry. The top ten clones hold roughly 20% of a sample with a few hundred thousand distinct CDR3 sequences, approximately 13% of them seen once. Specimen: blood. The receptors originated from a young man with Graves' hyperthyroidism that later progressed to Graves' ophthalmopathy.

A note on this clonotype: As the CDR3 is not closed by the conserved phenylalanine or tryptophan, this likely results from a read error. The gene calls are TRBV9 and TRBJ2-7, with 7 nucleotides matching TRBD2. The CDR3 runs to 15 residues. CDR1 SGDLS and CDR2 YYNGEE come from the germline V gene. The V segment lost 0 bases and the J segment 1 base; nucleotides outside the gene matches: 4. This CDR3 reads CASSVESGGSYEQYL. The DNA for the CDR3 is TGTGCCAGCAGCGTAGAATCGGGGGGTTCCTACGAGCAGTACCTC.

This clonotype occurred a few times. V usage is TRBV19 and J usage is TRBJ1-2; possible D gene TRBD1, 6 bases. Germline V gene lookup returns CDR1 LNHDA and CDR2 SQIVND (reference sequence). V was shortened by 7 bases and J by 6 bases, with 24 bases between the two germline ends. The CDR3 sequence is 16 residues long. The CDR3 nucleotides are TGTGCCAGTACCCCCCCCCCCGGCGGGGACAATCATGGCTACACCTTC. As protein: CASTPPPGGDNHGYTF.

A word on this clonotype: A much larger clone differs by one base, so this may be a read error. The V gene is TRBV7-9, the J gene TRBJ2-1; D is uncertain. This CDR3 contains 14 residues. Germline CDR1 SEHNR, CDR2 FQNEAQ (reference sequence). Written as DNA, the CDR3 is TGTGCCAGCAGCTTCTCAACGGCCTACAATGAGCAGCTCTTC. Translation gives CASSFSTAYNEQLF.

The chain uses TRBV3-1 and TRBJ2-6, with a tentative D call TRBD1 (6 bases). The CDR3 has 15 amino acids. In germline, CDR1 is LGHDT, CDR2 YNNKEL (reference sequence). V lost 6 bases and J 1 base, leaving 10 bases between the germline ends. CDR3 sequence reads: CASRGGESGANVLTF. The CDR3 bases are TGTGCCAGCAGAGGGGGAGAGTCTGGGGCCAACGTCCTGACTTTC. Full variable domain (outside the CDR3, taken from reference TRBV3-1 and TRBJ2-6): DTAVSQTPKYLVTQMGNDKSIKCEQNLGHDTMYWYKQDSKKFLKIMFSYNNKELIINETVPNRFSPKSPDKAHLNLHINSLELGDSAVYFCASRGGESGANVLTFGAGSRLTVL.

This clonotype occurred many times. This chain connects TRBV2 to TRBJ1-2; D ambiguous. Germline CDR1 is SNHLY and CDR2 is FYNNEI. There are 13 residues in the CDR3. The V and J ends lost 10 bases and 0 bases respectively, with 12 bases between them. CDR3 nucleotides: TGTGCCACCCAAGGTCTCACTAACTATGGCTACACCTTC. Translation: CATQGLTNYGYTF.